This T cell receptor beta chain came from a study of blood T cell repertoires in COVID-19 (dated by TCRdb to 2019 to 2021). Regarding the study in general: The collaborator samples originated in the United States, Italy and Spain and spanned the acute and convalescent phases of COVID-19. The prospective study material was composed of cDNA or gDNA derived from T cells, B-cell-depleted T cells, or PBMCs. Deeply sampled blood TCRbeta repertoires from subjects exposed to, actively infected with, or recovered from COVID-19 were included in the dataset. A freely available public database, intended as a resource for researchers studying the immune response to SARS-CoV-2, is where the repertoires were released. The samples were drawn from two sources: the first 160 participants of the ongoing ImmuneRACE study, and about 1,300 subjects contributed by 6 global collaborators. Sample metadata almost always included a de-identified subject ID, COVID-19 status, age in years and sex. Where available, HLA class I and class II types were taken from metadata supplied by the sample provider and were not determined by assay-based typing.

A note on this clone: No cognate antigen has been identified for it. No qualities accompany the bases; no much larger clone lies one base away.

The immunoSEQ Assay, a bias-controlled multiplex PCR, was used to amplify TCRbeta CDR3 regions from genomic DNA. Per the authors' processing: Within the assay, amplification of reference gene primers was used to estimate how many nucleated cells each sample contained. Sequence reads were collapsed and filtered to measure the absolute abundance of every unique TCRbeta CDR3 rearrangement. Productive Simpson clonality was computed per sample as the square root of Simpson's diversity index over productive rearrangements. TCRdb carries this immuneACCESS record with in-frame sequences only. Its versions omit some clonotypes, under half of them owing to an unresolved V gene in the studies checked, with the rest unexplained. V and J calls and clone size come straight from that table; D and trimming were deduced from the DNA. The sample has 250,000 to 350,000 clones on record, 75% to 90% of them singletons. The ten largest account for approximately 12% of the sample.

Whole blood was collected in K2EDTA tubes by collaborating institutions according to the institutions' own protocols. For TCRbeta analysis, collaborators shipped samples in one of three forms: frozen whole blood, isolated PBMCs, or DNA extracted from either of those sample types. Beyond this particular receptor, the publication reports: How much clinical and demographic metadata was included differed by source and by participant, and the metadata was provided uncurated.

The CDR3 measures 15 amino acids from cysteine to phenylalanine. Of all the DNA, just the CDR3 is kept, 45 bases in frame from base 1. For CDR1 and CDR2, the germline V gene (reference sequence) lists GTSNPN and SVGIG. The junction shows trimming of 3 bases on V and 5 bases on J, and the gene matches do not reach 3 bases of it. The specimen was peripheral blood. The rearranged chain carries TRBV30 and TRBJ2-2; 13 junctional bases match TRBD2. The clonotype was recovered from a woman aged 60-70 years with acute or convalescent COVID-19. In nucleotide form, the sequence is TGTGCCTGGAGGGAACTAGCGGGAGGGACCGGGGAGCTGTTTTTT. Translated, it reads CAWRELAGGTGELFF. Supplemented by the reference TRBV30 and TRBJ2-2 proteins around the CDR3, the complete variable domain is SQTIHQWPATLVQPVGSPLSLECTVEGTSNPNLYWYRQAAGRGLQLLFYSVGIGQISSEVPQNLSASRPQDRQFILSSKKLLLSDSGFYLCAWRELAGGTGELFFGEGSRLTVL.